The T cell receptor beta chain described here comes from a study of blood T cell repertoires in COVID-19. Measured with immunoSEQ multiplex PCR; TCRdb has only the in-frame clones, and not every one. The repertoire holds 330,000 or so clones, with roughly 87% as singletons. The CDR3 is made up of 14 amino acids. The germline V gene has CDR1 SGDLS and CDR2 YYNGEE. The ends lost 0 bases at V and 7 bases at J; junction bases unmatched: 4. J is TRBJ1-5 and V is TRBV9, with 7 nucleotides matching TRBD1. This TCR was sampled from a man younger than 40 with COVID-19, enrolled during active disease. Sequencing used peripheral blood. CDR3 nucleotides: TGTGCCAGCAGCGTAGATGAGGGGGCCCAGCCCCAGCATTTT. Translation: CASSVDEGAQPQHF.